This T cell receptor beta chain appears in the sequencing data of a study of tumour-infiltrating T cells in Burkitt lymphoma. Study at large: Productive clonality predicted overall and progression-free survival.

V lost 2 bases to trimming and J lost 4 bases; unmatched junction nucleotides: 3. CDR3 length: 15 amino acids. Germline-derived CDR1 and CDR2 are SGHTA and FQGNSA. Data came from immunoSEQ multiplex PCR; TCRdb stores just in-frame clones and leaves some out. The sample has 2,500 to 3,500 clones, 76% seen once. The chain couples TRBV7-2 to TRBJ2-7; 12 nucleotides line up with TRBD1. Sequencing used tumor tissue. The receptor comes from a human donor with diffuse large B-cell lymphoma. The CDR3 region is CASSLRDRGLYEQYF. In DNA form, the CDR3 reads TGTGCCAGCAGCTTAAGGGACAGGGGGCTATACGAGCAGTACTTC. Combining the CDR3 with reference TRBV7-2 and TRBJ2-7 gives the whole variable domain GAGVSQSPSNKVTEKGKDVELRCDPISGHTALYWYRQSLGQGLEFLIYFQGNSAPDKSGLPSDRFSAERTGGSVSTLTIQRTQQEDSAVYLCASSLRDRGLYEQYFGPGTRLTVT.